This T cell receptor (beta chain) was recorded in a study of cytomegalovirus exposure and HLA in healthy donors. Regarding the study as a whole: Rare TCR sequences dominated, though some public TCRs recurred in many donors. Associated with cytomegalovirus, according to the listing, were some 150 TCR beta chains.

This clone showed up just once. Its antigen is unidentified. The CDR3 contains 14 residues. V was clipped by 2 bases and J by 4 bases, with 11 bases between them. Germline V lookup: CDR1 SGDLS, CDR2 YYNGEE. Separate from the roughly 710-subject first cohort, the roughly 130-subject validation cohort was the one that the donors belonged to. Assay: immunoSEQ multiplex PCR; the TCRdb copy retains only in-frame clones and omits some. The table includes about 56,000 clones, 93% detected once. The chain links TRBV9 to TRBJ2-3, with a weak D call TRBD1 (5 bases). The source material was PBMCs. This clonotype was sampled from a woman younger than 35 in good health and CMV-seropositive. This chain's CDR3 is CASSVQGGADTQYF. CDR3 nucleotides: TGTGCCAGCAGCGTCCAGGGTGGGGCAGATACGCAGTATTTT.